This T cell receptor (beta chain) is from a study of blood T cell repertoires in COVID-19 (dated by TCRdb to about 2020). With respect to the entire study: The collaborator samples originated in the United States, Italy and Spain and spanned the acute and convalescent phases of COVID-19. Samples were obtained from the ongoing ImmuneRACE study (first 160 participants) and from 1,254 subjects provided by 6 global collaborators. A de-identified subject ID, COVID-19 status, age in years and sex were almost always included in the sample metadata. The repertoires were made available in a free public database intended to serve as a resource for research on the immune response to SARS-CoV-2. The material from the prospective study consisted of cDNA or gDNA derived from T cells, B-cell-depleted T cells, or PBMCs. HLA class I and class II types, where available, came from metadata supplied by the sample provider rather than from assay-based typing. Subjects who had been exposed to COVID-19, were actively infected with it, or had recovered from it provided the deeply sampled blood TCRbeta repertoires that made up the dataset. The study at large found these results: How much clinical and demographic metadata was included differed by source and by participant, and the metadata was provided uncurated.

On this clone itself: Its antigen remains undetermined. Per-base quality was not reported, and no clone a single base away is much larger than it.

Participants in the prospective study were aged roughly 18 to 100 years, lived in 20 to 30 United States geographic areas, and enrolled through a virtual design. In the prospective study, participants were assigned to cohorts based on the clinical history participants reported in a screening survey and a study questionnaire. Recovered participants in ImmuneRACE Cohort 3 were defined by two consecutive negative NP/OP PCR tests, clearance by a healthcare professional, or resolution of symptoms. Each participant in the prospective study had whole blood, serum and a nasopharyngeal or oropharyngeal swab collected by mobile phlebotomists. Over a roughly two-month period, participants in the prospective study had the option of providing additional blood draws and questionnaires. Before DNA extraction, blood samples from the prospective study were shipped at room temperature or frozen. TCRbeta CDR3 regions were amplified from genomic DNA by means of the immunoSEQ Assay, a bias-controlled multiplex PCR. The study's processing was this. The number of nucleated cells in each sample was estimated by amplification of reference gene primers within the assay. Sequence reads were collapsed and filtered to measure the absolute abundance of every unique TCRbeta CDR3 rearrangement. For each sample, productive Simpson clonality was calculated by taking the square root of Simpson's diversity index across productive rearrangements. TCRdb provides this immuneACCESS table in a form limited to in-frame rearrangements. Some clones are lacking; in checked studies, under half of them reflect an unresolved V gene, and why the rest are absent is not known. The V and J calls and clone size are taken from that table; D and trimming were inferred from the DNA. In this sample the table shows roughly 330,000 clones, roughly 87% of which occur a single time. In total, the top ten clones hold about 6% of the sample.

The CDR3 runs 16 residues from the cysteine to the phenylalanine. CDR3 DNA only is kept here, 48 bases in frame from base 1. The specimen was PBMCs or T cells enriched from blood (not recorded which). The origin of this receptor is a woman in her thirties who had recovered from COVID-19. The chain was built from TRBV21-1 and TRBJ2-2; the table's D call of TRBD2 was not tested on the DNA. TRBV21-1 is reported as a pseudogene. The nucleotides read TGTGCCAGCAGCAAGTGGCTAGCGGATAACACCGGGGAGCTGTTTTTT. Its translation reads: CASSKWLADNTGELFF.